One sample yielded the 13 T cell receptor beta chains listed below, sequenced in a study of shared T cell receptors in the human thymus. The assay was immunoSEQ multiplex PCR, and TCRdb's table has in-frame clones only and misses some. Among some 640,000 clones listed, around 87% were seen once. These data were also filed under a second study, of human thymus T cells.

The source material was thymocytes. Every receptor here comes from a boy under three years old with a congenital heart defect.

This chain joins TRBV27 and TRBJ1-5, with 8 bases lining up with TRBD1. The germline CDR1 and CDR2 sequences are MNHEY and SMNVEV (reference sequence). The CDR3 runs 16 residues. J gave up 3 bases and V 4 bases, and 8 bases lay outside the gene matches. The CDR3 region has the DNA TGTGCCAGCAGTTCTAACGGGACAGGCCTCAATCAGCCCCAGCATTTT. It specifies CASSSNGTGLNQPQHF.

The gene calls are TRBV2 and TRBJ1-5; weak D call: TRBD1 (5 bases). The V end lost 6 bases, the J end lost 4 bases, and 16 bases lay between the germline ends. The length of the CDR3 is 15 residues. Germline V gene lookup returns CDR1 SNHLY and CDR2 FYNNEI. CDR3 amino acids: CASRARAGRNQPQHF. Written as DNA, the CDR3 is TGTGCCAGCAGAGCCAGGGCAGGTCGGAATCAGCCCCAGCATTTT.

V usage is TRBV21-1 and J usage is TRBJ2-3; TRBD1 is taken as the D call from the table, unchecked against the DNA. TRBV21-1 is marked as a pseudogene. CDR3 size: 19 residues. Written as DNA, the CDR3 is TGTGCCAGCAGCGGACGGGACAGGGGCCCCTTATCTAGCACAGATACGCAGTATTTT. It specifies CASSGRDRGPLSSTDTQYF.

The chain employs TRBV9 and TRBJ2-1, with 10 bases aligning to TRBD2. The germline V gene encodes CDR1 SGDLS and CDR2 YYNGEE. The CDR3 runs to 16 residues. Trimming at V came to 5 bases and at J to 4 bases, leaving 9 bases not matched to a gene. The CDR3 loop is CASSLSGGTSYNEQFF. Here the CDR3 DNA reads TGTGCCAGCAGTCTTAGCGGGGGGACCTCATACAATGAGCAGTTCTTC.

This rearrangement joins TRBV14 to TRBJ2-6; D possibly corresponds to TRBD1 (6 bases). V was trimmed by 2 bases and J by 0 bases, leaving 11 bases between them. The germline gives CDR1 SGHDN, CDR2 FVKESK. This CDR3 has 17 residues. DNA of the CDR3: TGTGCCAGCAGCCAAAGTCAGGGGATCTCTGGGGCCAACGTCCTGACTTTC. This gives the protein CASSQSQGISGANVLTF.

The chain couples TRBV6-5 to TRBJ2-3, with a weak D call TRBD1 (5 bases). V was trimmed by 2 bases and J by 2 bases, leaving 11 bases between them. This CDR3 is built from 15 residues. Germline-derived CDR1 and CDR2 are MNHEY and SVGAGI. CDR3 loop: CASSYGRVNTDTQYF. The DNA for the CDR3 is TGTGCCAGCAGTTACGGCAGGGTTAACACAGATACGCAGTATTTT.

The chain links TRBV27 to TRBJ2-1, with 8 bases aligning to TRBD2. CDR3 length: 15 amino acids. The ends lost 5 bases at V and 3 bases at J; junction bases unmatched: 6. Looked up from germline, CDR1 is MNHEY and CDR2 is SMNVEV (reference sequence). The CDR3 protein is CASSKIAGRYNEQFF. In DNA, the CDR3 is TGTGCCAGCAGTAAAATAGCGGGGCGCTACAATGAGCAGTTCTTC.

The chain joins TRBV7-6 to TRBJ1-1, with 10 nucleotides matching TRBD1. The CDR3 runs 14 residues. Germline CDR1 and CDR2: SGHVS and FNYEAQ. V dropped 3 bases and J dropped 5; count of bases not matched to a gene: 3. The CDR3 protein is CASSFSDRGTEAFF. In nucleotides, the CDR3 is TGTGCCAGCAGCTTCTCGGACAGGGGGACTGAAGCTTTCTTT.

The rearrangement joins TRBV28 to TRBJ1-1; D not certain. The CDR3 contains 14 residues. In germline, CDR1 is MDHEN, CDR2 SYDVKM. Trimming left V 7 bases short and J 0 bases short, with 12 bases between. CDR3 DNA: TGTGCCAGCACCATCGAGGGATTGAACACTGAAGCTTTCTTT. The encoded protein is CASTIEGLNTEAFF.

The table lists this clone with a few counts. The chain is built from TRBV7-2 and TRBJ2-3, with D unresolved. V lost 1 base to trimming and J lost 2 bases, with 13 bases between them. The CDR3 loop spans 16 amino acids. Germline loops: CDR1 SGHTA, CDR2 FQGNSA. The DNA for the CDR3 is TGTGCCAGCAGCTTAGACTACTCTGATTCCACAGATACGCAGTATTTT. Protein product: CASSLDYSDSTDTQYF.

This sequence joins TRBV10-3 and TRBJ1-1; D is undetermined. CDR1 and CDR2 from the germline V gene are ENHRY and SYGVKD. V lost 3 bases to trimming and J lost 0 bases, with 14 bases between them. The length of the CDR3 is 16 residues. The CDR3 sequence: CAISEIRPHLNTEAFF. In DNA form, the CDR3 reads TGTGCCATCAGTGAAATACGTCCGCACTTGAACACTGAAGCTTTCTTT.

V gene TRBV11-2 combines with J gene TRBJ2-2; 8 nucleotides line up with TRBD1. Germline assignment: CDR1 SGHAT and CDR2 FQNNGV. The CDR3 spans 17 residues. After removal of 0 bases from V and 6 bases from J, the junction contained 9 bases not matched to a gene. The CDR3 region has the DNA TGTGCCAGCAGCTTAGATTGGGCGGACAGGGTTTCCGGGGAGCTGTTTTTT. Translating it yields CASSLDWADRVSGELFF.

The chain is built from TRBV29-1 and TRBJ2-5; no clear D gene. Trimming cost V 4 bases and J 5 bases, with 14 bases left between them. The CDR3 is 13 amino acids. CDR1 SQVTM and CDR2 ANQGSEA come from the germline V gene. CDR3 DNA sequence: TGCAGCGTTGTATTTGAGTATACGGAGACCCAGTACTTC. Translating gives CSVVFEYTETQYF.